This T cell receptor beta chain is from a study of T cells in tuberculosis. Study in general: In South Africa, adults with active tuberculosis were compared with IGRA-negative and latently infected IGRA-positive adolescents. Overall study findings and caveats: Smaller distances to GMM-specific TCRs suggested their expansion in active tuberculosis. Active tuberculosis cases were adults; controls were adolescents.

After removal of 4 bases from V and 4 bases from J, the junction contained 5 bases not matched to a gene. This CDR3 region has 15 residues. The germline CDR1 and CDR2 sequences are SGDLS and YYNGEE. As regards this clone: Its target is unknown.

Produced via immunoSEQ multiplex PCR; TCRdb's table is partial and in-frame only. Counted here are around 39,000 clones, roughly 93% occurring once; the ten biggest clones make up roughly 6.4%. The material sequenced was PBMCs. The clonotype originates from a donor aged 10-29 years with latent tuberculosis or without tuberculosis infection. The J gene is TRBJ2-1, the V gene TRBV9; 10 bases are shared with TRBD2. The DNA for the CDR3 is TGTGCCAGCAGCCGAGCGGGGGGGCTGTACAATGAGCAGTTCTTC. Amino acids: CASSRAGGLYNEQFF.